This passage covers 24 T cell receptor beta chains from one sample sequenced in a study of blood T cells in healthy people across ages (dated by TCRdb to about 2015). The library was generated by 5' RACE. Sequencer: Illumina HiSeq 2500. The second PCR ran for roughly 7 to 11 cycles and used a J-beta primer mix along with a sample-barcoded 5' primer. TCRdb trimmed public reads at Q25 via fastp, called clones via MiXCR and kept in-frame beta chains. Every distinct CDR3 protein forms one entry, paired with its most common genes and DNA. For this sample the table gives 2 million or so distinct CDR3 sequences, of which less than 50% were detected only once. 2.1% of the sample is in the top ten clones. Sequenced sample: blood. The receptors were gathered from a middle-aged woman in good health.

This clonotype was recorded a few times. The chain carries TRBV6-5 and TRBJ2-7, with D maybe TRBD2 (5 bases). CDR3 length: 12 residues. Trimming stripped 6 bases from V and 8 bases from J, with 14 bases between. CDR1 is MNHEY, CDR2 SVGAGI, per germline. The CDR3 protein is CASSGPLAQQYF. CDR3 sequence (DNA): TGTGCCAGCAGCGGCCCGTTAGCGCAGCAGTACTTC.

This chain joins TRBV7-6 and TRBJ1-6; D is uncertain. V lost 10 bases and J lost 7, with 14 bases in between. The length of the CDR3 is 13 residues. Germline V gene data show CDR1 as SGHVS and CDR2 as FNYEAQ. As DNA, the CDR3 is TGTGCCACCAAAGGCGGTGGAAATTCACCCCTCCACTTT. Protein: CATKGGGNSPLHF.

The genes are TRBV5-1 and TRBJ1-4, with D possibly TRBD1 on 5 matching bases. V lost 1 base and J 7 bases, leaving 14 bases between the germline ends. CDR3 length equals 15 residues. Germline lookup yields CDR1 SGHRS and CDR2 YFSETQ. CDR3 coding DNA: TGCGCCAGCAGCTTGTTGGCAGGGTTGGGTGAAAAACTGTTTTTT. Amino acid sequence: CASSLLAGLGEKLFF.

The rearrangement joins TRBV20-1 to TRBJ2-4; weak D call: TRBD1 (5 bases). Trimming took 0 bases from V and 0 from J, leaving 12 bases between them. Germline V CDR1 and CDR2: DFQATT, SNEGSKA (reference sequence). The CDR3 has 16 amino acids. This chain's CDR3 is CSARDRGQVAKNIQYF. CDR3 coding DNA: TGCAGTGCTAGAGATCGTGGACAAGTAGCCAAAAACATTCAGTACTTC.

The CDR3 DNA follows: TGTGCCAGCAGTTTGGCGAGAATCTATGGCTACACCTTC. It is translated as CASSLARIYGYTF. This chain uses TRBV12-3 or TRBV12-4 with TRBJ1-2; no clear D. With 3 bases removed from V and 4 bases from J, the gap between germline ends came to 9 bases. The CDR3 contains 13 residues.

The rearrangement links TRBV2 to TRBJ1-1, with a weak D call TRBD1 (6 bases). Germline V CDR1 and CDR2: SNHLY, FYNNEI. Trimming removed 8 bases from V and 1 base from J, with 11 bases in between. The CDR3 extends over 13 amino acids. CDR3 sequence: CASGDNSNTEAFF. The DNA for the CDR3 is TGTGCCAGCGGGGACAACTCGAACACTGAAGCTTTCTTT.

The chain links TRBV6-5 to TRBJ2-7; possible D gene TRBD1, 6 bases. Per the germline V gene, CDR1 is MNHEY and CDR2 is SVGAGI. This CDR3 has 17 amino acids. Trimming pared 0 bases from V and 7 bases from J, leaving 22 bases between. The CDR3 sequence: CASSYSGRGQPYNEQYF. CDR3 in DNA: TGTGCCAGCAGTTACTCGGGTAGGGGACAACCCTACAATGAGCAGTACTTC.

V is TRBV7-2 and J is TRBJ2-7; D is unclear. The germline V gene has CDR1 SGHTA and CDR2 FQGNSA. This CDR3 has 20 residues. The V end lost 1 base, the J end lost 1 base, and 26 bases lay between the germline ends. The CDR3 DNA reads as TGTGCCAGCAGCTTAGGCTTCGGGTTTACGACCGGGTCCCAATCCTACGAGCAGTACTTC. This codes for CASSLGFGFTTGSQSYEQYF.

The rearrangement uses TRBV24-1 and TRBJ2-2, with 10 bases matching TRBD1. CDR1 KGHDR and CDR2 SFDVKD come from the germline V gene. The trim removed 4 bases at V and 0 bases at J, leaving 4 bases unmatched. CDR3 size: 17 residues. The CDR3 loop is CATSDLGQGANTGELFF. The DNA for the CDR3 is TGTGCCACCAGTGACTTAGGACAGGGGGCGAACACCGGGGAGCTGTTTTTT.

The chain employs TRBV28 and TRBJ2-5, with D possibly being TRBD1 or TRBD2 (7 bases each). Trimming left V 4 bases short and J 1 base short, with 22 bases between. This CDR3 has 18 residues. Germline assignment: CDR1 MDHEN and CDR2 SYDVKM. The DNA for the CDR3 is TGTGCCAGCAGTTATCACTACCGCCGGGGGGACAGCCAAGAGACCCAGTACTTC. Protein product: CASSYHYRRGDSQETQYF.

This rearrangement joins TRBV24-1 to TRBJ2-4; D may be TRBD1 or TRBD2 (5 bases each). The germline V gene encodes CDR1 KGHDR and CDR2 SFDVKD. The V end was cut by 3 bases, the J end by 9 bases, with 14 bases between. CDR3 length: 14 residues. The chain's CDR3 is CATSDPGPTSIQYF. The CDR3 DNA follows: TGTGCCACCAGTGATCCGGGACCCACCTCCATTCAGTACTTC.

This clonotype showed up just a few times. The chain has TRBV27 and TRBJ2-7; D not certain. V lost 5 bases and J lost 3, with 14 bases in between. CDR1 is MNHEY, CDR2 SMNVEV, per germline (reference sequence). This CDR3 is built from 14 residues. CDR3 region: CASSLRVGLYEQYF. CDR3 in DNA: TGTGCCAGCAGTCTAAGGGTGGGTCTCTACGAGCAGTACTTC.

This rearrangement joins TRBV9 to TRBJ2-1; 8 bases agree with TRBD2. V shed 8 bases, J shed 6 bases, and the junction held 7 bases outside the gene matches. The CDR3 loop spans 13 amino acids. The germline CDR1 and CDR2 sequences are SGDLS and YYNGEE. This chain's CDR3 is CASSGGGPNEQFF. The CDR3 DNA sequence: TGTGCCAGTTCCGGGGGGGGACCCAATGAGCAGTTCTTC.

The chain combines TRBV15 with TRBJ2-1, with D hard to call. CDR3 size: 13 residues. V was shortened by 0 bases and J by 5 bases, with 5 bases between the two germline ends. The germline gives CDR1 LNHNV, CDR2 YYDKDF (reference sequence). For the CDR3, the DNA is TGTGCCACCAGCAGAGATCACCACAATGAGCAGTTCTTC. This codes for CATSRDHHNEQFF.

The chain links TRBV10-3 to TRBJ2-1; 8 nucleotides match TRBD1. Looked up from germline, CDR1 is ENHRY and CDR2 is SYGVKD. The CDR3 consists of 13 residues. V lost 6 bases, J lost 14 bases, and 12 bases stayed unmatched. The CDR3 DNA reads as TGTGCCATCAGGCCCCGGACAGGGACCGAAAAGTTCTTC. Amino acid sequence: CAIRPRTGTEKFF.

The chain carries TRBV4-3 and TRBJ2-6; D not certain. This CDR3 contains 15 residues. Trimming left V 1 base short and J 4 bases short, with 8 bases between. Germline CDR1 LGHNA, CDR2 YSLEER. CDR3 protein: CASSQALLGANVLTF. The DNA of the CDR3 is TGCGCCAGCAGCCAAGCCCTCTTGGGGGCCAACGTCCTGACTTTC.

J is TRBJ2-1 and V is TRBV5-1, with D possibly TRBD2 on 7 matching bases. Germline V gene sequence: CDR1 SGHRS, CDR2 YFSETQ. V dropped 5 bases and J dropped 9 bases, with 18 bases sitting between them. This CDR3 region has 14 residues. Here the CDR3 DNA reads TGCGCCAGCAGGGAGGCCGGACTAGGGGGTGAGCAGTTCTTC. Protein: CASREAGLGGEQFF.

This clonotype has more than one count but fewer than ten. This sequence joins TRBV2 and TRBJ1-2; TRBD1 aligns across 10 bases. The CDR3 runs 15 residues. Germline assignment: CDR1 SNHLY and CDR2 FYNNEI. J gave up 7 bases and V 4 bases, and 9 bases lay outside the gene matches. CDR3 nucleotides: TGTGCCAGCAGTGCGCGGGACAGGGGAAAGGGTGGCTACACCTTC. The encoded protein is CASSARDRGKGGYTF.

The genes are TRBV2 and TRBJ1-2; 8 bases align to TRBD1. V lost 11 bases, J lost 7 bases, and 15 bases stayed unmatched. The CDR3 has 14 amino acids. The germline V gene encodes CDR1 SNHLY and CDR2 FYNNEI. This CDR3 reads CASQREDRDGGYTF. The CDR3 coding sequence is TGTGCCTCTCAAAGGGAGGACAGGGATGGTGGCTACACCTTC.

The V gene is TRBV7-9, the J gene TRBJ2-7, with D uncertain. This CDR3 contains 17 residues. Trimming pared 5 bases from V and 4 bases from J, leaving 24 bases between. Looked up from germline, CDR1 is SEHNR and CDR2 is FQNEAQ (reference sequence). The CDR3 DNA reads as TGTGCCAGCAGCGATTGGGGTGGGGTTCGCGGTGGTTACGAGCAGTACTTC. Its translation: CASSDWGGVRGGYEQYF.

The chain recombines TRBV6-1 with TRBJ1-2, with 8 bases that match TRBD1. CDR1 MNHNS and CDR2 SASEGT come from the germline V gene. This CDR3 has 16 residues. V lost 5 bases and J lost 1; bases outside the gene matches: 9. CDR3 sequence (DNA): TGTGCCAGCAGTCCCCAGGGGGCCTCCATTAACTATGGCTACACCTTC. This codes for CASSPQGASINYGYTF.

This chain connects TRBV15 to TRBJ2-1; D possibly corresponds to TRBD1 (5 bases). The CDR3 contains 14 residues. V lost 3 bases, J lost 9 bases, and 15 bases lay in between. Germline V gives CDR1 LNHNV, CDR2 YYDKDF (reference sequence). The CDR3 sequence is CATSRRTQGSEQFF. CDR3 DNA: TGTGCCACCAGCAGGAGAACCCAGGGTAGTGAGCAGTTCTTC. The complete variable domain, with remaining parts taken from reference TRBV15 and TRBJ2-1, reads DAMVIQNPRYQVTQFGKPVTLSCSQTLNHNVMYWYQQKSSQAPKLLFHYYDKDFNNEADTPDNFQSRRPNTSFCFLDIRSPGLGDTAMYLCATSRRTQGSEQFFGPGTRLTVL.

V and J are TRBV6-2 or TRBV6-3 and TRBJ1-6; possible D gene TRBD1, 6 bases. With 0 bases removed from V and 10 bases from J, the gap between germline ends came to 10 bases. CDR1 is MNHEY, CDR2 SVGEGT, per germline. The CDR3 is 14 amino acids. DNA of the CDR3: TGTGCCAGCAGTTACTCTGACAGGCGATCACCCCTCCACTTT. Its protein product is CASSYSDRRSPLHF.

Here the CDR3 DNA reads TGCAGTGTTCTAGCGGGGTCCCTGTACCAAGAGACCCAGTACTTC. As protein: CSVLAGSLYQETQYF. The rearrangement links TRBV20-1 to TRBJ2-5; 9 nucleotides line up with TRBD2. The V gene's germline CDR1 is DFQATT and CDR2 SNEGSKA (reference sequence). The length of the CDR3 is 15 residues. V lost 7 bases and J lost 0; bases outside the gene matches: 9.